This T cell receptor beta chain is drawn from a study of vaccination effects on CD4 cells after COVID-19 (dated by TCRdb to between 2020 and 2023). As for the study more broadly: Across the study, the median time from the second dose to post-vaccine sampling was 72 days (range 14 to 241). Altogether, around 9 COVID-19 convalescent patients and 4 SARS-CoV-2-naive healthy vaccine recipients made up the full study. Cultures from other donors in the study were sequenced with the Oncomine TCR Beta short-read assay on an Illumina iSeq 100. SARS-CoV-2 spike-specific CD4+ TCR repertoires from before and after mRNA vaccination were compared in COVID-19 convalescent patients and in infection-naive vaccine recipients. General study outcomes and caveats: Clones induced by infection and clones induced by vaccination both contracted markedly at late timepoints after vaccination, which fits with T cell responses waning over time. The study was limited by a small number of convalescent patients, and early post-infection timepoints were lacking. Among healthy vaccine recipients, nearly all vaccine-induced clones were SARS-CoV-2 mono-reactive, and only 1 of 255 was cross-reactive with common cold coronaviruses.

Library preparation employed the immunoSEQ multiplex PCR assay. DNA from the CD4+ T cells that had been cultured and isolated underwent TCR beta CDR3 sequencing. From the authors' description of their analysis: The analysis removed non-productive TCR sequences, trimmed reads to the CDR3 region, and retained only CDR3s that were 7 or more amino acids long. Antigen-specific clonotypes were identified using the MANAFEST web app by comparison of expansion in peptide wells against reference cultures. To be called positive, a clone needed expansion at FDR<0.05 compared with the reference and with all other wells, an odds ratio greater than 5, and a frequency greater than 0.1% in two replicate wells. Clonotypes significantly expanded in SARS-CoV-2 spike wells and in at least one common cold coronavirus spike condition were defined as cross-reactive. CDR3 similarity was assessed by Levenshtein distance using the stringdist R package, and unrooted trees were constructed with ape in R 3.6.1. Held by TCRdb, this immuneACCESS table contains in-frame sequences only and omits some clones. Under half of the omission traces to an unresolved V gene where checked; the cause of the rest is unknown. The DNA was the basis for D and trimming; V, J and clone size are from that table. The sample table shows tens of thousands of clones, and over 70% are seen once. The ten largest clones take up roughly 1.6% of the sample.

To identify antigen-specific CD4+ T cell clonotypes by their expansion, the ViraFEST assay first stimulated PBMC with viral peptide pools and then applied TCR sequencing. After 10 days of culture, CD4+ T cells were isolated with the EasySep CD4+ T cell isolation kit. Each participant received two doses of an mRNA SARS-CoV-2 vaccine, either BNT162b2 or mRNA-1273. Negative nucleocapsid antibody results before and after vaccination confirmed that the healthy vaccine recipients had no prior SARS-CoV-2 infection. Some 2 million PBMC per well were cultured in IMDM with roughly 5% human AB serum, 7.5 to 10 IU/ml IL-2 and gentamicin, plus 10 ug/ml peptides. On days 3 and 7, half of the culture medium was replaced with fresh IL-2-containing medium. Each peptide stimulation condition was cultured in triplicate wells unless otherwise noted. PBMC were separated from whole blood using Ficoll-Paque Plus gradient centrifugation and were then either cryopreserved at -140C or used fresh. The spike proteins of SARS-CoV-2 and of the common cold coronaviruses HCoV-NL63, HCoV-OC43 and HCoV-229E were spanned by overlapping peptide pools. Genomic DNA was extracted from cultured CD4+ T cells with the QIAamp micro DNA kit.

Concerning this clone: Its antigen is currently not known. Base qualities are missing; no much larger clone stands one base away.

Counted from cysteine to phenylalanine, this CDR3 has 12 amino acids. The DNA shown is the 36-base CDR3, in frame from base 1. The germline V gene (reference sequence) gives CDR1 as MNHEY and CDR2 as SMNVEV. V drops 6 bases and J drops 4 bases, leaving 4 bases in between. Recombination linked TRBV27 to TRBJ1-6, with no confidently assigned D gene. This TCR was recovered from a human donor who received a COVID-19 vaccine. The specimen comprised CD4+ T cells from PBMCs cultured with HCoV-229E spike peptides, sampled after COVID-19 vaccination. Read against the paper, the sample's cell subset or site label means: HCoV-229E spike overlapping peptide pool stimulation. The DNA sequence reads TGTGCCAGCAGGATTTATAATTCACCCCTCCACTTT. It is translated as CASRIYNSPLHF.